Below are 15 T cell receptor beta chains sequenced from a single sample in a study of response to subunit inactivated influenza vaccine. TCRdb re-called the RT-PCR reads through MiXCR, storing one row per CDR3 protein. The sample lists about 570,000 distinct CDR3 sequences, 10% to 12% occurring once. The sample also formed part of further work on T cells expressing NK-cell markers. That source adds: 5'RACE template switching with UMIs generated TCR beta cDNA.

Source: PBMCs from blood, taken on the day of vaccination. Receptors originate from a man over 45 who received an inactivated influenza vaccine.

This clonotype was counted many times. The rearrangement joins TRBV7-2 to TRBJ2-1, with D unresolved. V lost 4 bases and J 10 bases, leaving 11 bases between the germline ends. The CDR3 is 12 amino acids. Germline-derived CDR1 and CDR2 are SGHTA and FQGNSA. CDR3 in DNA: TGTGCCAGCAGCTCATATGGGCCGGAGCAGTTCTTC. Its translation is CASSSYGPEQFF.

The table lists this clonotype with a few counts. This rearrangement joins TRBV30 to TRBJ2-5; D remains unclear. Germline loops: CDR1 GTSNPN, CDR2 SVGIG (reference sequence). The CDR3 is 13 residues long. V was shortened by 0 bases and J by 4 bases, with 9 bases between the two germline ends. This chain's CDR3 is CAWSVRAVETQYF. The CDR3 DNA reads TGTGCCTGGAGTGTACGGGCGGTAGAGACCCAGTACTTC.

This clonotype was detected a few times. V usage is TRBV7-9 and J usage is TRBJ1-2; 7 bases line up with TRBD1. V trimming: 4 bases; J trimming: 0 bases; junction bases outside the gene matches: 5. The CDR3 is made up of 15 amino acids. CDR1 is SEHNR and CDR2 is FQNEAQ in the germline V gene (reference sequence). The CDR3 spells CASSWGTATNYGYTF. In nucleotides, the CDR3 is TGTGCCAGCAGCTGGGGGACAGCTACTAACTATGGCTACACCTTC.

This clonotype has more than one count but fewer than ten. The chain uses TRBV6-2 or TRBV6-3 and TRBJ2-3, with TRBD1 matching over 12 bases. The CDR3 has 15 amino acids. Germline lookup yields CDR1 MNHEY and CDR2 SVGEGT. Trimming at V came to 6 bases and at J to 7 bases, leaving 8 bases not matched to a gene. CDR3 nucleotide sequence: TGTGCCAGCAGGACTTACGGGACAGGGGGCTATACGCAGTATTTT. Protein product: CASRTYGTGGYTQYF.

This clonotype was seen more than once but under ten times. The V call is TRBV3-1, the J call TRBJ1-6, with 7 bases that match TRBD1. The CDR3 sequence is 13 residues long. V was clipped by 4 bases and J by 10 bases; unmatched bases: 4. The germline CDR1 and CDR2 sequences are LGHDT and YNNKEL (reference sequence). CDR3 region: CASSRDSTSPLHF. The CDR3 nucleotides are TGTGCCAGCAGCCGGGACAGTACCTCACCCCTCCACTTT.

The gene calls are TRBV6-5 and TRBJ2-5; no reliable D call. Trimming removed 2 bases from V and 4 bases from J, with 14 bases in between. Germline V gene lookup returns CDR1 MNHEY and CDR2 SVGAGI. The CDR3 contains 15 residues. CDR3 loop: CASSYQTPGSETQYF. The CDR3 region has the DNA TGTGCCAGCAGTTACCAAACCCCAGGTTCAGAGACCCAGTACTTC.

The genes are TRBV7-9 and TRBJ2-2; D unclear. Germline CDR1 SEHNR, CDR2 FQNEAQ (reference sequence). Trimming cost V 5 bases and J 6 bases, with 10 bases left between them. This CDR3 region has 13 residues. CDR3 residues: CASSQNSPGELFF. In DNA, the CDR3 is TGTGCCAGCAGCCAGAACAGCCCCGGGGAGCTGTTTTTT.

This clonotype showed up just a few times. This sequence joins TRBV20-1 and TRBJ2-1, with 11 bases lining up with TRBD2. The V segment lost 6 bases and the J segment 10 bases; nucleotides outside the gene matches: 11. Germline-derived CDR1 and CDR2 are DFQATT and SNEGSKA (reference sequence). The CDR3 is 14 amino acids. The CDR3 coding sequence is TGCAGTGCCAAGGAACTAGCGGGAGTAGGAGAGCAGTTCTTC. Translated, it gives CSAKELAGVGEQFF.

This clonotype showed up just a few times. The CDR3 nucleotides are TGCGCCAGCACAAGTGGGACACCAAACGCCATTAACTATGGCTACACCTTC. Translated: CASTSGTPNAINYGYTF. The rearrangement uses TRBV5-1 and TRBJ1-2; weak D call: TRBD1 (6 bases). The ends were cut back, 6 bases at V and 1 base at J, with 22 bases in the middle. This CDR3 is built from 17 residues. Germline V gene data show CDR1 as SGHRS and CDR2 as YFSETQ.

Ten or more counts support this clonotype. V gene TRBV5-1 combines with J gene TRBJ2-3, with 12 bases matching TRBD2. The V segment lost 4 bases and the J segment 6 bases; nucleotides outside the gene matches: 3. The V gene's germline CDR1 is SGHRS and CDR2 YFSETQ. The CDR3 runs 14 residues. The DNA of the CDR3 is TGCGCCAGCAGCATCGGACTAGCGGGGGATACGCAGTATTTT. The encoded protein is CASSIGLAGDTQYF.

This chain joins TRBV24-1 and TRBJ2-5; tentative D call: TRBD2 (5 bases). Trimming cost V 1 base and J 3 bases, with 17 bases left between them. This CDR3 is built from 17 residues. CDR1 KGHDR and CDR2 SFDVKD come from the germline V gene. DNA for the CDR3: TGTGCCACCAGTGATTTTAGAGGGCACGGACCAAAAGAGACCCAGTACTTC. Protein sequence: CATSDFRGHGPKETQYF.

In this sample, this clonotype turned up a few times. The chain uses TRBV12-3 or TRBV12-4 and TRBJ1-1; a weak D match, TRBD1 (6 bases). V was cut by 6 bases and J by 4 bases, with 12 bases left in between. This CDR3 has 13 residues. The CDR3 loop is CASRAQGGTEAFF. The CDR3 coding sequence is TGTGCCAGCAGGGCACAGGGAGGCACTGAAGCTTTCTTT.

The rearrangement joins TRBV27 to TRBJ2-7; 9 nucleotides agree with TRBD2. CDR1 is MNHEY, CDR2 SMNVEV, per germline (reference sequence). J gave up 3 bases and V 0 bases, and 6 bases lay outside the gene matches. The CDR3 is made up of 16 amino acids. The CDR3 protein is CASSLSVAGGNYEQYF. The CDR3 DNA reads as TGTGCCAGCAGTTTATCGGTGGCGGGAGGGAACTACGAGCAGTACTTC.

This clonotype was counted only a few times. The J gene is TRBJ2-7, the V gene TRBV6-2 or TRBV6-3, with 8 bases fitting TRBD1. Germline loops: CDR1 MNHEY, CDR2 SVGEGT. The V segment lost 6 bases and the J segment 6 bases; nucleotides outside the gene matches: 16. CDR3 length equals 16 residues. The CDR3 spells CASRDPAGTGYGEQYF. The CDR3 coding sequence is TGTGCCAGCAGAGACCCCGCCGGGACAGGTTACGGCGAGCAGTACTTC.

The chain combines TRBV9 with TRBJ2-3, with 8 positions matching TRBD1. Germline CDR1 is SGDLS and CDR2 is YYNGEE. The J segment lost 4 bases and the V segment lost 3 bases, leaving 7 bases of the junction unmatched. CDR3 size: 15 residues. The CDR3 spells CASSGYRGFADTQYF. CDR3 nucleotide sequence: TGTGCCAGCAGCGGGTACAGGGGGTTTGCAGATACGCAGTATTTT.